This TCR beta chain was identified in a study of OX40 agonist ivuxolimab in advanced cancers. Study-level points and caveats: Among the nonresponders, some also had low normalized T-cell clonal expansion. Doses of 0.1 to 3.0 mg/kg were accompanied by clonal expansion of CD4+ and CD8+ blood T cells by week 6. Antigens targeted by the expanded peripheral T cells were not determined.

Sequenced by immunoSEQ multiplex PCR; TCRdb stores in-frame clones only, minus some. The table has tens of thousands of clones, approximately 89% seen once; the top ten hold over 5%. Trimming pared 0 bases from V and 6 bases from J, leaving 20 bases between. Germline CDR1 SGDLS, CDR2 YYNGEE. This CDR3 spans 17 amino acids. A remark on this clone: Antigen unknown.

The chain joins TRBV9 to TRBJ2-3; the D gene is possibly TRBD1 (6 bases). The sequence derives from an adult with an advanced solid tumor such as melanoma, head and neck, liver or kidney cancer. The specimen comprised CD4+ or CD8+ T cells sorted from blood, sampled in a trial of the OX40 agonist ivuxolimab. For the CDR3, the DNA is TGTGCCAGCAGCGTAGCTCACAGGGAAGGGTCAACGGATACGCAGTATTTT. Translated: CASSVAHREGSTDTQYF.